The rows below give T cell receptor beta chains drawn from one sample of a study of beta chain features in type 1 diabetes. Data came from immunoSEQ multiplex PCR; TCRdb stores just in-frame clones and leaves some out. Among 390,000 or so clones, about 14% were seen once, and the ten largest hold roughly 0.035%. The sequenced sample was naive CD4+ T cells from blood. The source of these receptors is a young man in good health. CDR3s include the opening cysteine and the closing phenylalanine or tryptophan. D genes are given only for firm matches. Clone size, where shown, is once, few, many, or a class for clones that have expanded.

cdr3_length: 13; v_call: TRBV15; clone_size: .; j_call: TRBJ1-5; d_call: .; cdr3_aa: CATSRDLVQPQHF; cdr3_nt: TGTGCCACCAGCAGAGATCTGGTTCAGCCCCAGCATTTT
cdr3_length: 15; v_call: TRBV9; clone_size: few; j_call: TRBJ2-4; d_call: .; cdr3_aa: CASSRAGLAKNIQYF; cdr3_nt: TGTGCCAGCAGCCGAGCGGGTTTAGCCAAAAACATTCAGTACTTC
cdr3_length: 15; v_call: TRBV5-4; clone_size: few; j_call: TRBJ2-7; d_call: .; cdr3_aa: CASSSPGTLSYEQYF; cdr3_nt: TGTGCCAGCAGCAGTCCCGGGACTCTCTCCTACGAGCAGTACTTC
cdr3_length: 13; v_call: TRBV5-1; clone_size: .; j_call: TRBJ1-5; d_call: .; cdr3_aa: CASSLDSNQPQHF; cdr3_nt: TGCGCCAGCAGCCTGGATAGCAATCAGCCCCAGCATTTT
cdr3_length: 15; v_call: TRBV10-3; clone_size: .; j_call: TRBJ2-3; d_call: .; cdr3_aa: CAISGTGPPADTQYF; cdr3_nt: TGTGCCATCAGTGGTACTGGCCCACCGGCAGATACGCAGTATTTT
cdr3_length: 11; v_call: TRBV20-1; clone_size: .; j_call: TRBJ2-1; d_call: .; cdr3_aa: CSPGGLDEQFF; cdr3_nt: TGCAGCCCGGGGGGCTTGGATGAGCAGTTCTTC
cdr3_length: 15; v_call: TRBV6-6; clone_size: .; j_call: TRBJ1-5; d_call: TRBD1; cdr3_aa: CASNSGQGFNQPQHF; cdr3_nt: TGTGCCAGCAACTCAGGACAGGGGTTCAATCAGCCCCAGCATTTT
cdr3_length: 12; v_call: TRBV29-1; clone_size: few; j_call: TRBJ2-7; d_call: .; cdr3_aa: CSVARVPYEQYF; cdr3_nt: TGCAGCGTTGCCAGGGTTCCCTACGAGCAGTACTTC
cdr3_length: 18; v_call: TRBV23-1; clone_size: .; j_call: TRBJ2-2; d_call: TRBD1; cdr3_aa: CASTPNRGRTYLAGELFF; cdr3_nt: TGCGCCAGCACCCCGAACAGGGGCAGAACTTATCTTGCCGGGGAGCTGTTTTTT
cdr3_length: 10; v_call: TRBV20-1; clone_size: few; j_call: TRBJ2-5; d_call: .; cdr3_aa: CSAVQETQYF; cdr3_nt: TGCAGTGCAGTACAAGAGACCCAGTACTTC